This T cell receptor (beta chain) emerged from a study of cytomegalovirus exposure and HLA in healthy donors. Turning to the study itself: Both the 120 or so validation repertoires and the 500 to 700 first-cohort repertoires used the same platform, as reported by a later analysis.

Points on this clone: Antigen unknown.

Findings and caveats of the study: Specificity of a few CMV-associated chains for CMV antigens was verified in vitro. According to a subsequent analysis, TCR clusters from the first cohort were inclined to appear together in the roughly 120 validation repertoires. Cytomegalovirus status was reportedly diagnosed by the classifier with high sensitivity and specificity.

The germline gives CDR1 SGDLS, CDR2 YYNGEE. The CDR3 spans 13 residues. The V and J ends lost 0 bases and 5 bases respectively, with 7 bases between them. The assay was immunoSEQ multiplex PCR, and TCRdb's table has in-frame clones only and misses some. Altogether roughly 130,000 clones are present, about nine tenths being singletons, with the ten largest covering over 5%. The material sequenced was PBMCs. The gene calls are TRBV9 and TRBJ2-3; D remains ambiguous. This TCR derives from a woman under 40 in good health and CMV-seropositive. CDR3 nucleotide sequence: TGTGCCAGCAGCGTAGCTCACGGAGATACGCAGTATTTT. It codes for CASSVAHGDTQYF.